What follows describes a single T cell receptor (beta chain). These data belong to a study of blood T cell repertoires in COVID-19. Study as a whole: T cells, B-cell-depleted T cells, or PBMCs supplied cDNA or gDNA.

The CDR3 totals 14 residues. From germline, CDR1 is SGHRS and CDR2 YFSETQ. Trimming cost V 4 bases and J 4 bases, with 14 bases left between them. The table came from immunoSEQ multiplex PCR; TCRdb's copy has only in-frame clones and leaves some out. The sample records roughly 240,000 clones, about 90% being singletons. This TCR derives from a woman aged 25-40 years who had recovered from COVID-19. Sequences were obtained from peripheral blood. The chain uses TRBV5-1 and TRBJ2-5; a weak D match, TRBD1 (6 bases). DNA for the CDR3: TGCGCCAGCAGCCAACAGGGTAAAGGAGAGACCCAGTACTTC. Translated: CASSQQGKGETQYF.